A single sample gave rise to the 2 T cell receptor beta chains below, sequenced in a study of T cell responses to AZD1222 COVID-19 vaccine (dated by TCRdb to the early 2020s). The library relied on the immunoSEQ multiplex PCR assay. This is the immuneACCESS table as TCRdb keeps it, with only in-frame sequences that have V and J called. A part of the clones is gone; compared with another copy, unresolved V genes explain less than half, and the rest is unexplained. The sample data list some 90,000 clones, and 70% to 90% of these were observed just once. Jointly, the top ten make up roughly a fifth of the sample. The time point label, as the study defines it: baseline before first vaccination. The sequenced sample was peripheral blood, obtained on day 0 of AZD1222 vaccination. These receptors all stem from an adult in good health.

This chain connects TRBV11-3 to TRBJ2-2; D unresolved. CDR3 length: 15 residues. V dropped 5 bases and J dropped 4 bases, with 14 bases sitting between them. CDR1 is SGHNT, CDR2 YENEEA, per germline. The CDR3 region has the DNA TGTGCCAGCAGCCCTGACGGACCAAGCACCGGGGAGCTGTTTTTT. Its translation: CASSPDGPSTGELFF.

This clone was counted a few times. The gene calls are TRBV7-2 and TRBJ1-1; TRBD1 matches at 7 bases. The CDR3 totals 14 residues. V was clipped by 4 bases and J by 0 bases; unmatched bases: 2. The V gene's germline CDR1 is SGHTA and CDR2 FQGNSA. The CDR3 loop is CASSSDRVNTEAFF. DNA of the CDR3: TGTGCCAGCAGCTCAGACAGGGTGAACACTGAAGCTTTCTTT.